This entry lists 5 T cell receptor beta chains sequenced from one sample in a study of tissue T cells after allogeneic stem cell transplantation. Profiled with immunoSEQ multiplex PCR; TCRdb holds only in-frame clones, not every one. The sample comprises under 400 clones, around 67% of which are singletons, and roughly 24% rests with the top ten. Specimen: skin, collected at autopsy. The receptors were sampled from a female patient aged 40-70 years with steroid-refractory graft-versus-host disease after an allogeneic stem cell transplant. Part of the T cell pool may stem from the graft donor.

CDR3 sequence reads: CASSLASVAKNIQYF. Written as DNA, the CDR3 is TGTGCCAGCAGCTTAGCTAGTGTGGCCAAAAACATTCAGTACTTC. The chain has TRBV7-9 and TRBJ2-4; D not certain. V was clipped by 0 bases and J by 1 base, with 7 bases between them. Germline V gene lookup returns CDR1 SEHNR and CDR2 FQNEAQ (reference sequence). There are 15 residues in the CDR3.

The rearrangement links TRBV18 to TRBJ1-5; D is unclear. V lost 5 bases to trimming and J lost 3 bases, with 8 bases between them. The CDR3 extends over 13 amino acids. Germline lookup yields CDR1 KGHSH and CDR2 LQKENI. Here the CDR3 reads CASSSQANQPQHF. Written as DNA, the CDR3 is TGTGCCAGCTCATCCCAAGCCAATCAGCCCCAGCATTTT.

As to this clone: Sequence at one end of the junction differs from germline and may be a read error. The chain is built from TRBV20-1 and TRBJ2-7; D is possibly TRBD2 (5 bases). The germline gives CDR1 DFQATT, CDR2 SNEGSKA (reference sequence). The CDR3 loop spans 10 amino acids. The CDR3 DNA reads TGCAGTACTAGGCCCTACGAGCAGTACTTC. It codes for CSTRPYEQYF.

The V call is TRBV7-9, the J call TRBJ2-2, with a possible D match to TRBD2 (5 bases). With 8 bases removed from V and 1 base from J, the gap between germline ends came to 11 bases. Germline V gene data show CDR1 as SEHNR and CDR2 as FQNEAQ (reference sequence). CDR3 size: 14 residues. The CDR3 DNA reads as TGTGCCAGCCGGGCGGGTATGAACACCGGGGAGCTGTTTTTT. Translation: CASRAGMNTGELFF.

This CDR3 is CASSTGGTEAFF. The CDR3 DNA reads TGTGCCAGCTCCACAGGGGGCACTGAAGCTTTCTTT. V is TRBV2 and J is TRBJ1-1; 8 bases align to TRBD1. CDR1 is SNHLY and CDR2 is FYNNEI in the germline V gene. V gave up 8 bases and J gave up 4 bases; unmatched junction bases: 3. This CDR3 contains 12 residues.